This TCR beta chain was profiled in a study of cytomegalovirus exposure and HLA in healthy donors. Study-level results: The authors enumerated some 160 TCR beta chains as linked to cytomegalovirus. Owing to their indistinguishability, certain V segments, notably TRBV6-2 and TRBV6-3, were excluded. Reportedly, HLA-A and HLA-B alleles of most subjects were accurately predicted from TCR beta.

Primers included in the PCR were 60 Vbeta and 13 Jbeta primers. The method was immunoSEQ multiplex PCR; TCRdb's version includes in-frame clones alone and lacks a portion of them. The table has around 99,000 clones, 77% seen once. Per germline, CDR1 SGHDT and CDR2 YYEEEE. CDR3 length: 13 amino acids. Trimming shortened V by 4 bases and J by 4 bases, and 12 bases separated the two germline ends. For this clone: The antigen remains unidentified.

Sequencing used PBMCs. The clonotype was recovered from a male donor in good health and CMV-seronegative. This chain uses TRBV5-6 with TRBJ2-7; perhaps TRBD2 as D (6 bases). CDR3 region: CASSLQLAYEQYF. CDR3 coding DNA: TGTGCCAGCAGCCTACAACTAGCATACGAGCAGTACTTC.